The 7 T cell receptor beta chains in this list originate from one sample, sequenced in a study of blood T cell repertoires in COVID-19. Assay used: immunoSEQ multiplex PCR; TCRdb lists only in-frame clones, some missing. The table shows about 260,000 clones, with 88% occurring only once. The sequencing input was peripheral blood. Source of these receptors: a woman aged 25 to 39 with COVID-19, enrolled during active disease.

The sample holds a few counts of this clone. This chain joins TRBV6-5 and TRBJ1-3; D gene uncertain. Germline V CDR1 and CDR2: MNHEY, SVGAGI. Trimming stripped 8 bases from V and 1 base from J, with 6 bases between. The CDR3 has 12 residues. The CDR3 DNA follows: TGTGCCAGCGCGGGTTCTGGAAACACCATATATTTT. Translating gives CASAGSGNTIYF.

This clone has only one observation. The chain couples TRBV28 to TRBJ1-3; possibly TRBD1 for D (5 bases). Per the germline V gene, CDR1 is MDHEN and CDR2 is SYDVKM. This CDR3 region has 17 residues. Trimming removed 7 bases from V and 0 bases from J, with 19 bases in between. CDR3 DNA sequence: TGTGCCAGCACCCCGTGGGGGGGGTTGGGCTCTGGAAACACCATATATTTT. Amino acids: CASTPWGGLGSGNTIYF.

This sequence joins TRBV12-3 or TRBV12-4 and TRBJ1-5, with no clear D. This CDR3 has 13 residues. Trimming removed 3 bases from V and 3 bases from J, with 6 bases in between. The CDR3 protein is CASSFSLNQPQHF. The DNA of the CDR3 is TGTGCCAGCAGTTTCAGTCTCAATCAGCCCCAGCATTTT.

V and J are TRBV30 and TRBJ1-6, with TRBD1 as a possible D gene (6 bases). Trimming pared 0 bases from V and 14 bases from J, leaving 17 bases between. CDR1 GTSNPN and CDR2 SVGIG come from the germline V gene (reference sequence). The CDR3 has 14 residues. CDR3 sequence reads: CAWSVHRAEGALHF. The DNA of the CDR3 is TGTGCCTGGAGTGTACACAGGGCCGAAGGGGCCCTCCACTTT.

The chain is built from TRBV30 and TRBJ1-1; TRBD1 is a possible D gene (5 bases). Germline CDR1 reads GTSNPN; CDR2 reads SVGIG (reference sequence). This CDR3 is built from 13 residues. V was shortened by 8 bases and J by 5 bases, with 18 bases between the two germline ends. The CDR3 DNA sequence: TGTGCCCTAGGGGCCGGGCCAAGGACTGAAGCTTTCTTT. Encoded protein: CALGAGPRTEAFF.

Comments on this clone: Additional DNA sequences in this sample encode the identical CDR3. The chain couples TRBV6-5 to TRBJ1-1; 9 bases are shared with TRBD1. Unmatched junction bases numbered 2, after V lost 6 bases and J lost 3 bases. CDR1 and CDR2 from the germline V gene are MNHEY and SVGAGI. This CDR3 region has 13 residues. The CDR3 nucleotides are TGTGCCAGCAGCCGGGACAGGGACACTGAAGCTTTCTTT. Amino acids: CASSRDRDTEAFF.

The rearrangement uses TRBV9 and TRBJ2-3, with a tentative D call TRBD2 (6 bases). The germline V gene has CDR1 SGDLS and CDR2 YYNGEE. The V end lost 3 bases, the J end lost 3 bases, and 20 bases lay between the germline ends. This CDR3 spans 17 amino acids. The CDR3 region is CASSGGSEGSITDTQYF. CDR3 sequence (DNA): TGTGCCAGCAGCGGGGGGTCGGAGGGAAGTATAACAGATACGCAGTATTTT.